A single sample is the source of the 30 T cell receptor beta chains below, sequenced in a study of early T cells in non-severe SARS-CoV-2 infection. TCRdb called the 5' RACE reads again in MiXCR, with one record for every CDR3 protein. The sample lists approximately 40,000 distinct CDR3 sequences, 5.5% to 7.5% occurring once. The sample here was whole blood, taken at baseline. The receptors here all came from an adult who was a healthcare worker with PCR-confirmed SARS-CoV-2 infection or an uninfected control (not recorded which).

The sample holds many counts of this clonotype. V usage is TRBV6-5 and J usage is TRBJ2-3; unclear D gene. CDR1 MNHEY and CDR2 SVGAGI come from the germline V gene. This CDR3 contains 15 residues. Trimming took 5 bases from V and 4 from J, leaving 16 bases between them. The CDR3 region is CASSLMGSLADTQYF. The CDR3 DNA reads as TGTGCCAGCAGTCTGATGGGGTCCTTGGCAGATACGCAGTATTTT.

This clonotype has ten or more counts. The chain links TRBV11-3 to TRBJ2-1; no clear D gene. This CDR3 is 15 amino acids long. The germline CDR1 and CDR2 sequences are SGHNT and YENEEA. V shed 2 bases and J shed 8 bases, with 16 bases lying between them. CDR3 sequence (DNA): TGTGCCAGCAGCTTATATTCTTCCGGCCAGGATGAGCAGTTCTTC. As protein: CASSLYSSGQDEQFF.

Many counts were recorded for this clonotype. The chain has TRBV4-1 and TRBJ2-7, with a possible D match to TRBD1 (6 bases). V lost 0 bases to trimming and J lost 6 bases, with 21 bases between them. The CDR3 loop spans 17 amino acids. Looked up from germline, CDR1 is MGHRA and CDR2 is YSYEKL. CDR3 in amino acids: CASSQDVRGASSSEQYF. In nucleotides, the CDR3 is TGCGCCAGCAGCCAAGATGTCAGGGGCGCAAGCTCATCCGAGCAGTACTTC.

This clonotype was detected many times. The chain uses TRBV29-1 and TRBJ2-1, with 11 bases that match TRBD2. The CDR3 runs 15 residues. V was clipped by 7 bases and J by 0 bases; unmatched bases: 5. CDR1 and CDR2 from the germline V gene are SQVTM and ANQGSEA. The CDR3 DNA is TGCAGCGGCAGACTAGCGGGAAGCTCCTACAATGAGCAGTTCTTC. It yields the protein CSGRLAGSSYNEQFF.

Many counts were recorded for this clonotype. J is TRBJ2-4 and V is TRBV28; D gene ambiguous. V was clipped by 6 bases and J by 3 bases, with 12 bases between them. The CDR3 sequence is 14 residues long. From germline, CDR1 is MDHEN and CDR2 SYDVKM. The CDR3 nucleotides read TGTGCCAGCAGCATTGATTGGAACAAAAACATTCAGTACTTC. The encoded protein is CASSIDWNKNIQYF.

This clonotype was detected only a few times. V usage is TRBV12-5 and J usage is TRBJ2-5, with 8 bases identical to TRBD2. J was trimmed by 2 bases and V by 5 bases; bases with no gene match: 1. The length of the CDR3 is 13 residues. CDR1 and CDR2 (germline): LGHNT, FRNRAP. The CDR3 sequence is CASGVAGQETQYF. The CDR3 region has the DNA TGTGCTAGTGGTGTAGCGGGGCAAGAGACCCAGTACTTC.

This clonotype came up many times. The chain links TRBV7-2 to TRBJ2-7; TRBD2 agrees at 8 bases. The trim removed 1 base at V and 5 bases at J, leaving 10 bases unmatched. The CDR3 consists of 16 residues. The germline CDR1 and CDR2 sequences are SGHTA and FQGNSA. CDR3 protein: CASSLVQGREGNEQYF. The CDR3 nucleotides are TGTGCCAGCAGCTTAGTCCAAGGACGGGAGGGGAACGAGCAGTACTTC.

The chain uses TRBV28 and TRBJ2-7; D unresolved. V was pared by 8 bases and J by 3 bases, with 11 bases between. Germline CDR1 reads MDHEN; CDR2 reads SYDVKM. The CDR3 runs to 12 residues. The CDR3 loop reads CASSRAFYEQYF. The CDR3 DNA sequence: TGTGCCAGCTCCCGGGCATTCTACGAGCAGTACTTC.

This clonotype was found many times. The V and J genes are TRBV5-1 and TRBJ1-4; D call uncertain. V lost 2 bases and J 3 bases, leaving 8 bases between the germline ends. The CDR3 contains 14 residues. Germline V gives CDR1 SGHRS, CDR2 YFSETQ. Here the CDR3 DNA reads TGCGCCAGCAGCTTAGGGTTGGCTAATGAAAAACTGTTTTTT. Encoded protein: CASSLGLANEKLFF.

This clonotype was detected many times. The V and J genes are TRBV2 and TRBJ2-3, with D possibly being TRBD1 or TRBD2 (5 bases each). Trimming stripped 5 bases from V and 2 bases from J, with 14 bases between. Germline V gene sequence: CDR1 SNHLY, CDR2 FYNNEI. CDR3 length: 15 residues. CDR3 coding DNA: TGTGCCAGCAGTTACGAGGGGATACTCACAGATACGCAGTATTTT. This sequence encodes CASSYEGILTDTQYF.

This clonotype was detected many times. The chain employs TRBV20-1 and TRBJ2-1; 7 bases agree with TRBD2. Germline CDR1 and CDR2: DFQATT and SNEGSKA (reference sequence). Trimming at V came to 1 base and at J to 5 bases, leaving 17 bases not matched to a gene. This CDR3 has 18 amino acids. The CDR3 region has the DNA TGCAGTGCTAGAGGGGTCGGGAGGCCCCTTCGTGTGGACAATGAGCAGTTCTTC. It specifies CSARGVGRPLRVDNEQFF.

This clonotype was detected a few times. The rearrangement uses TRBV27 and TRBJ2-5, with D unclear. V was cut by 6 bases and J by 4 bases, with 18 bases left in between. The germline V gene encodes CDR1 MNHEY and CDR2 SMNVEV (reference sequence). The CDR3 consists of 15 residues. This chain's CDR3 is CASRDLGPVGETQYF. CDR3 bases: TGTGCCAGCAGGGACCTCGGGCCCGTCGGAGAGACCCAGTACTTC.

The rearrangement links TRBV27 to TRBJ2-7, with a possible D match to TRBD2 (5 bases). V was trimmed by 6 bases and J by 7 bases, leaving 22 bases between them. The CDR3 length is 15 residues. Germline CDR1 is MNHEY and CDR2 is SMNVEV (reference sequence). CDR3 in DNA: TGTGCCAGCAGCCTAACGTCTAGCATATCTGGTGAGCAGTACTTC. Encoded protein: CASSLTSSISGEQYF.

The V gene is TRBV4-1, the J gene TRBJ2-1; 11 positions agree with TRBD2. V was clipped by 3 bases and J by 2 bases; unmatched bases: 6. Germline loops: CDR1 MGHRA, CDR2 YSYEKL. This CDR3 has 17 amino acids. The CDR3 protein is CASSHPLAGAAYNEQFF. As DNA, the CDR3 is TGCGCCAGCAGCCATCCACTAGCGGGAGCAGCCTACAATGAGCAGTTCTTC.

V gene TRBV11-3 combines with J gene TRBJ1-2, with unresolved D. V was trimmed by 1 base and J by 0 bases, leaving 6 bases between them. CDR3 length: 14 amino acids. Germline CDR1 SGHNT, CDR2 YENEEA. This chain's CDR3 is CASSLVVANYGYTF. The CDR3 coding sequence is TGTGCCAGCAGCTTAGTGGTTGCTAACTATGGCTACACCTTC.

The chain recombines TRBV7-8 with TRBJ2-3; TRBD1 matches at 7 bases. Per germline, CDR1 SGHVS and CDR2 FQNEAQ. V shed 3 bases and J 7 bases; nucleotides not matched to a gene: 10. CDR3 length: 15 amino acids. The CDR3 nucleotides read TGTGCCAGCAGCTTTAAGAAGGGGGCTTTGAATACGCAGTATTTT. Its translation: CASSFKKGALNTQYF.

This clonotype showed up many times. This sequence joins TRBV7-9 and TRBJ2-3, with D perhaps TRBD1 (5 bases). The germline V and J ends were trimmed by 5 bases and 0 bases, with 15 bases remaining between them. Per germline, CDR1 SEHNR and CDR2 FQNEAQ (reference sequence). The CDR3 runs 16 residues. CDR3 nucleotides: TGTGCCAGCAGCGGATCGACAGTCTTAAGCACAGATACGCAGTATTTT. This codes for CASSGSTVLSTDTQYF.

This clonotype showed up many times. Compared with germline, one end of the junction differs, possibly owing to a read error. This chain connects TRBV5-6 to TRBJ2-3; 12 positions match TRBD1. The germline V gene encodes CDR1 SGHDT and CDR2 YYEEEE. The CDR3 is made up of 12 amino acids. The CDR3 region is CASSWPGQGAHF. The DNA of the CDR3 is TGTGCCAGCAGCTGGCCGGGACAGGGGGCGCATTTT. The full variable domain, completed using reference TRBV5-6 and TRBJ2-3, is DAGVTQSPTHLIKTRGQQVTLRCSPKSGHDTVSWYQQALGQGPQFIFQYYEEEERQRGNFPDRFSGHQFPNYSSELNVNALLLGDSALYLCASSWPGQGAHFGPGTRLTVL.

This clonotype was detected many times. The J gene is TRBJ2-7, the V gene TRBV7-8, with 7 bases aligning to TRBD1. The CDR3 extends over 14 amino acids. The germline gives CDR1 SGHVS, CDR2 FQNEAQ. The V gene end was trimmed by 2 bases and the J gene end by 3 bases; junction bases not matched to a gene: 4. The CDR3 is CASSLRGHGYEQYF. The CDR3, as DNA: TGTGCCAGCAGCTTAAGGGGGCACGGCTACGAGCAGTACTTC.

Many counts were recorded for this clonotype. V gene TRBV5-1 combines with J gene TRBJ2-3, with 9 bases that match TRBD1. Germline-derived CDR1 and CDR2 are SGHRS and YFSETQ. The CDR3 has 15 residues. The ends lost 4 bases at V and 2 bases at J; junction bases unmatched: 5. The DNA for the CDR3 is TGCGCCAGCAGCCCGAGGACAGGGGCCACAGATACGCAGTATTTT. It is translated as CASSPRTGATDTQYF.

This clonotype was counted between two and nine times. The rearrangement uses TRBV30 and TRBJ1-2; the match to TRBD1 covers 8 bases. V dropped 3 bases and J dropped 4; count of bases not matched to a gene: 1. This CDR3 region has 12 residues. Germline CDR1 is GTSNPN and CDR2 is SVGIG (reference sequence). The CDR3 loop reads CAWRGQVYGYTF. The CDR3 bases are TGTGCCTGGAGGGGACAGGTCTATGGCTACACCTTC.

The CDR3 nucleotides are TGTGCCAGCAGTCTAGCGGGGGGGTACAATGAGCAGTTCTTC. Translated: CASSLAGGYNEQFF. The chain joins TRBV7-2 to TRBJ2-1; 12 nucleotides match TRBD2. The V gene end was trimmed by 6 bases and the J gene end by 4 bases; junction bases not matched to a gene: 1. Germline V gives CDR1 SGHTA, CDR2 FQGNSA. The CDR3 runs 14 residues.

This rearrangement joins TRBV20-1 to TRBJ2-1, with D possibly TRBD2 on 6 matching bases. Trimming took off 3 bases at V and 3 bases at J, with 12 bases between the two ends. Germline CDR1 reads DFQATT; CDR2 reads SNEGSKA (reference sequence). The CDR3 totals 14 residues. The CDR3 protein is CSARASENYNEQFF. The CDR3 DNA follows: TGCAGTGCTAGGGCTAGCGAGAACTACAATGAGCAGTTCTTC.

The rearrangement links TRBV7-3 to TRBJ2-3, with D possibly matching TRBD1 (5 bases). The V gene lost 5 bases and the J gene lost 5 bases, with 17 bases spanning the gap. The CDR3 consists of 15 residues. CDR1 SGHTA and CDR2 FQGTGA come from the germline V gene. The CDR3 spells CASSPDTLAGDTQYF. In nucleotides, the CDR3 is TGTGCCAGCAGCCCGGACACACTCGCTGGAGATACGCAGTATTTT. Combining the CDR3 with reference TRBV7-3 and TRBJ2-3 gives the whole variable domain GAGVSQTPSNKVTEKGKYVELRCDPISGHTALYWYRQSLGQGPEFLIYFQGTGAADDSGLPNDRFFAVRPEGSVSTLKIQRTERGDSAVYLCASSPDTLAGDTQYFGPGTRLTVL.

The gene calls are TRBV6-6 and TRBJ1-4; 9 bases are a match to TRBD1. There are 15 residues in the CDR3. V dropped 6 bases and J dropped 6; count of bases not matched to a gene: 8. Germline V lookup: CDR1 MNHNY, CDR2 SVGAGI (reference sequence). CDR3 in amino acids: CASRRRDRADEKLFF. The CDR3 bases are TGTGCCAGCAGGCGCCGGGACAGGGCTGATGAAAAACTGTTTTTT.

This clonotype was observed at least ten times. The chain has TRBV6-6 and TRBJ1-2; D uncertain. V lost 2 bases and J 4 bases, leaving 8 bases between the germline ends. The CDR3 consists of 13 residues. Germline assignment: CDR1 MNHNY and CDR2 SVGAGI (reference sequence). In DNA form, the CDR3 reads TGTGCCAGCAGTTACCCGACCAGCTATGGCTACACCTTC. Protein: CASSYPTSYGYTF.

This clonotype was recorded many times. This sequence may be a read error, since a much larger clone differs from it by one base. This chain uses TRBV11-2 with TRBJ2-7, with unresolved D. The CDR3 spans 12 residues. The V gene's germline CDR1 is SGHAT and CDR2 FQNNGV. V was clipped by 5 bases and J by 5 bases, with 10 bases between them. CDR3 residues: CASSLNRNEQYF. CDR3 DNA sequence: TGTGCCAGCAGCCTTAATAGGAACGAGCAGTACTTC.

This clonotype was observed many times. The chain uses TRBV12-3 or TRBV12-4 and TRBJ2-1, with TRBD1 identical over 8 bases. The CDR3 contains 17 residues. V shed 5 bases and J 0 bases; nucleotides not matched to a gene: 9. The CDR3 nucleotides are TGTGCCAGCAGTCCCATAACAGGGGGGAGCTCCTACAATGAGCAGTTCTTC. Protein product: CASSPITGGSSYNEQFF.

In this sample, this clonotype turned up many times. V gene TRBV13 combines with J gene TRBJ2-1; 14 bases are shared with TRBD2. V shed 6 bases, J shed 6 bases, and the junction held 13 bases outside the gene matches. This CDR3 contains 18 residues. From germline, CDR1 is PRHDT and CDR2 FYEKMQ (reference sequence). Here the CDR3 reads CASRADGTSGSEVNEQFF. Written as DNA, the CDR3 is TGTGCCAGCAGGGCCGACGGGACTAGCGGGAGCGAAGTCAATGAGCAGTTCTTC. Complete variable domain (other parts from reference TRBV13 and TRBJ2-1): AAGVIQSPRHLIKEKRETATLKCYPIPRHDTVYWYQQGPGQDPQFLISFYEKMQSDKGSIPDRFSAQQFSDYHSELNMSSLELGDSALYFCASRADGTSGSEVNEQFFGPGTRLTVL.

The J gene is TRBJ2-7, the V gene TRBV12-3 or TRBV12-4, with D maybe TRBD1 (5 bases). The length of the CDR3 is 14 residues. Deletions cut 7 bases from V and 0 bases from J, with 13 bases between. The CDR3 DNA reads TGTGCCAGCACCACCGACAGTCGCTCCTACGAGCAGTACTTC. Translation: CASTTDSRSYEQYF.